Below are 5 T cell receptor beta chains sequenced from a single sample in a study of a mutant IDH1 vaccine in newly diagnosed glioma. TCRdb keeps only in-frame clones here, not all; method: immunoSEQ multiplex PCR. This sample yields over 55,000 clones, of which approximately 86% are seen a single time; 3% to 3.5% belongs to the top ten. Their antigen targets remain unknown. Time point reported: week 5, during vaccination. All doses held 300 ug of mutant IDH1 20-mer peptide, with topical imiquimod. Sequenced material: PBMCs, taken from a glioma patient whose treatment included an IDH1 peptide vaccine. These receptors all stem from a woman aged 18-35 years with glioma. Some clones in this sample may be carry-over from other donors' samples.

The rearrangement uses TRBV7-9 and TRBJ1-5, with D possibly matching TRBD1 (6 bases). The CDR3 is 16 residues long. V lost 4 bases to trimming and J lost 0 bases, with 13 bases between them. In germline, CDR1 is SEHNR, CDR2 FQNEAQ (reference sequence). CDR3 DNA sequence: TGTGCCAGCAGCTCCTGGACAGCTTATAGCAATCAGCCCCAGCATTTT. Its translation: CASSSWTAYSNQPQHF.

The chain employs TRBV30 and TRBJ1-1; D not certain. The CDR3 is 12 residues long. V was pared by 2 bases and J by 0 bases, with 4 bases between. Looked up from germline, CDR1 is GTSNPN and CDR2 is SVGIG (reference sequence). The CDR3 DNA is TGTGCCTGGAGTTCCCTGAACACTGAAGCTTTCTTT. Translating it yields CAWSSLNTEAFF.

In its sample, this clone was seen once. The gene calls are TRBV9 and TRBJ2-1, with TRBD2 identical over 10 bases. Germline V gives CDR1 SGDLS, CDR2 YYNGEE. V dropped 3 bases and J dropped 4; count of bases not matched to a gene: 4. The CDR3 runs to 15 residues. The CDR3 region has the DNA TGTGCCAGCAGCGGAGAGGGACTAGCGTACAATGAGCAGTTCTTC. It encodes CASSGEGLAYNEQFF.

In this sample, this clone turned up a few times. The gene calls are TRBV7-9 and TRBJ2-6; 8 bases line up with TRBD1. The CDR3 covers 18 residues. CDR1 is SEHNR and CDR2 is FQNEAQ in the germline V gene (reference sequence). With 5 bases clipped from V and 0 bases from J, the junction kept 9 bases outside the gene matches. Written as DNA, the CDR3 is TGTGCCAGCAGCGCTTCCGGGACAGGATTCTCTGGGGCCAACGTCCTGACTTTC. It codes for CASSASGTGFSGANVLTF.

This rearrangement joins TRBV6-5 to TRBJ2-3, with 10 bases identical to TRBD2. The germline CDR1 and CDR2 sequences are MNHEY and SVGAGI. The V gene end was trimmed by 6 bases and the J gene end by 3 bases; junction bases not matched to a gene: 6. This CDR3 region has 15 residues. CDR3 loop: CASSPAGGRTDTQYF. DNA of the CDR3: TGTGCCAGCAGCCCAGCGGGGGGGCGTACAGATACGCAGTATTTT.